The 16 T cell receptor beta chains presented below share a single source sample, sequenced in a study of regulatory and conventional T cells in RAG deficiency. Profiled with immunoSEQ multiplex PCR; TCRdb holds only in-frame clones, not every one. The sample includes around 30,000 clones, around nine tenths of them seen just once. The same data also went into a second study, on regulatory T cells. That source adds: The PCR used 52 TRBV and 13 TRBJ primers.

The sequenced sample was CD8+ T cells sorted from blood. The source is a human donor in good health.

The chain uses TRBV6-1 and TRBJ2-7, with TRBD1 identical over 8 bases. The junction had 9 bases not matched to a gene; V was cut back by 2 bases and J by 6 bases. This CDR3 region has 15 residues. Germline assignment: CDR1 MNHNS and CDR2 SASEGT. DNA for the CDR3: TGTGCCAGCAGTGAATTCTTAGGACAGGGTGGCGAGCAGTACTTC. As protein: CASSEFLGQGGEQYF.

The chain recombines TRBV2 with TRBJ2-7, with 7 bases matching TRBD1. This CDR3 is built from 13 residues. Germline V CDR1 and CDR2: SNHLY, FYNNEI. Trimming cost V 7 bases and J 3 bases; bases outside gene matches: 6. CDR3: CASKTGDGYEQYF. Here the CDR3 DNA reads TGTGCCAGCAAAACAGGGGACGGCTACGAGCAGTACTTC.

The rearrangement links TRBV11-2 to TRBJ2-4; D ambiguous. The germline V gene has CDR1 SGHAT and CDR2 FQNNGV. V gave up 0 bases and J gave up 1 base, with 7 bases separating them. The CDR3 has 15 residues. The CDR3 loop is CASSLEPGAKNIQYF. CDR3 in DNA: TGTGCCAGCAGCTTAGAACCTGGGGCCAAAAACATTCAGTACTTC.

This clone was seen just once. This sequence joins TRBV7-9 and TRBJ2-3, with 9 bases aligning to TRBD2. This CDR3 is 15 amino acids long. The germline gives CDR1 SEHNR, CDR2 FQNEAQ (reference sequence). V was pared by 6 bases and J by 2 bases, with 6 bases of the junction left unmatched. Here the CDR3 DNA reads TGTGCCAGCAGTTCTCTAGCGGGAAACACAGATACGCAGTATTTT. Its protein is CASSSLAGNTDTQYF.

In its sample, this clone was seen a few times. V usage is TRBV4-1 and J usage is TRBJ2-6; TRBD2 is a possible D gene (5 bases). V was shortened by 5 bases and J by 3 bases, with 14 bases between the two germline ends. CDR1 MGHRA and CDR2 YSYEKL come from the germline V gene. The CDR3 consists of 16 residues. CDR3 in amino acids: CASSSQPGDGANVLTF. The CDR3 DNA sequence: TGCGCCAGCAGCTCCCAACCCGGGGATGGGGCCAACGTCCTGACTTTC.

The J gene is TRBJ2-7, the V gene TRBV14, with 7 positions matching TRBD2. Germline V gene sequence: CDR1 SGHDN, CDR2 FVKESK. Trimming cost V 1 base and J 4 bases; bases outside gene matches: 7. The CDR3 is made up of 15 amino acids. CDR3 coding DNA: TGTGCCAGCAGCCAAGCTAGCGGCGCTTTGTACGAGCAGTACTTC. Translation: CASSQASGALYEQYF.

Comment on this clone: It is unclear where the CDR3 begins or ends on the DNA, so no DNA is shown, and the CDR3 is as TCRdb lists it. The chain recombines TRBV28 with TRBJ1-4. Germline V gene sequence: CDR1 MDHEN, CDR2 SYDVKM. With termini counted, the CDR3 has 15 amino acids. CDR3 amino acids: CASSTSLRANEKLFF.

The chain is built from TRBV29-1 and TRBJ1-4, with D tentatively TRBD1 (6 bases). CDR1 is SQVTM, CDR2 ANQGSEA, per germline. V was trimmed by 6 bases and J by 0 bases, leaving 14 bases between them. This CDR3 is 15 amino acids long. The CDR3 DNA reads as TGCAGCGTGGTGGGGACAACAGCAACTAATGAAAAACTGTTTTTT. This sequence encodes CSVVGTTATNEKLFF.

This clone was counted once. The chain uses TRBV5-1 and TRBJ1-2; possibly TRBD1 for D (5 bases). This CDR3 region has 15 residues. Trimming removed 6 bases from V and 5 bases from J, with 20 bases in between. The germline gives CDR1 SGHRS, CDR2 YFSETQ. CDR3 protein: CASNYGGTQRYGYTF. The CDR3 bases are TGCGCCAGCAATTATGGGGGAACCCAGCGGTATGGCTACACCTTC.

This sequence joins TRBV7-6 and TRBJ2-7; 12 bases are shared with TRBD2. Trimming removed 1 base from V and 4 bases from J; junction bases left unmatched: 11. Germline V CDR1 and CDR2: SGHVS, FNYEAQ. The CDR3 runs 18 residues. The CDR3 spells CASSLGLTSGSGTYEQYF. In nucleotides, the CDR3 is TGTGCCAGCAGCTTAGGATTGACTAGCGGGAGTGGTACATACGAGCAGTACTTC. Combining the CDR3 with reference TRBV7-6 and TRBJ2-7 gives the whole variable domain GAGVSQSPRYKVTKRGQDVALRCDPISGHVSLYWYRQALGQGPEFLTYFNYEAQQDKSGLPNDRFSAERPEGSISTLTIQRTEQRDSAMYRCASSLGLTSGSGTYEQYFGPGTRLTVT.

This clone was found once. The gene calls are TRBV2 and TRBJ2-3; 13 nucleotides line up with TRBD2. V was clipped by 7 bases and J by 6 bases; unmatched bases: 10. The CDR3 is made up of 16 amino acids. Germline V CDR1 and CDR2: SNHLY, FYNNEI. The CDR3 is CASNPGTSGASDTQYF. As DNA, the CDR3 is TGTGCCAGCAACCCCGGGACTAGCGGGGCCTCGGATACGCAGTATTTT.

This chain uses TRBV2 with TRBJ1-3, with TRBD1 as a possible D gene (6 bases). The CDR3 consists of 12 residues. Germline lookup yields CDR1 SNHLY and CDR2 FYNNEI. V gave up 10 bases and J gave up 4 bases, with 11 bases separating them. DNA of the CDR3: TGTGCCATCCACAGGGACGGAAACACCATATATTTT. The encoded protein is CAIHRDGNTIYF.

V usage is TRBV5-6 and J usage is TRBJ1-5; D call uncertain. The CDR3 sequence is 14 residues long. V was clipped by 4 bases and J by 2 bases, with 10 bases between them. CDR1 SGHDT and CDR2 YYEEEE come from the germline V gene. The CDR3 bases are TGTGCCAGCAGCGGCTCTTGGGGCAATCAGCCCCAGCATTTT. It yields the protein CASSGSWGNQPQHF.

The chain uses TRBV6-5 and TRBJ2-5; a weak D match, TRBD1 (6 bases). Germline CDR1 and CDR2: MNHEY and SVGAGI. This CDR3 is 14 amino acids long. Between the trimmed V and J ends, which lost 5 bases and 5 bases, there was a span of 15 bases. The CDR3 bases are TGTGCCAGCAGTGAACGAACAGGGTGGGAGACCCAGTACTTC. It specifies CASSERTGWETQYF.

The gene calls are TRBV2 and TRBJ1-4; TRBD1 is a possible D gene (6 bases). Trimming left V 4 bases short and J 8 bases short, with 20 bases between. The CDR3 is made up of 16 amino acids. Germline CDR1 reads SNHLY; CDR2 reads FYNNEI. The CDR3 DNA follows: TGTGCCAGCAGTGGTGAGGGGGGGTACTTTGGAGAAAAACTGTTTTTT. It translates to CASSGEGGYFGEKLFF. The variable domain in full, completed from reference TRBV2 and TRBJ1-4, reads EPEVTQTPSHQVTQMGQEVILRCVPISNHLYFYWYRQILGQKVEFLVSFYNNEISEKSEIFDDQFSVERPDGSNFTLKIRSTKLEDSAMYFCASSGEGGYFGEKLFFGSGTQLSVL.

This chain uses TRBV10-2 with TRBJ1-1; D call uncertain. This CDR3 is built from 13 residues. Trimming cost V 4 bases and J 0 bases, with 6 bases left between them. CDR1 is WSHSY, CDR2 SAAADI, per germline. This CDR3 is CASSVSVNTEAFF. CDR3 nucleotide sequence: TGCGCCAGCAGTGTCAGCGTGAACACTGAAGCTTTCTTT.